The T cell receptor beta chain under discussion was sequenced for a study of shared clonotypes between healthy human individuals (dated by TCRdb to 2020 to 2022). About the full investigation: A couple of women and three men aged 18 to 49 years were included in the cohort. The study deeply sequenced blood TCR repertoires of about five healthy adults to estimate repertoire size and the extent of clonotype sharing between individuals. Different laboratories and diverse techniques were used to prepare libraries and sequence TCR repertoires, to increase sequencing depth and limit assay-specific biases. Per donor, leukapheresis produced somewhere between about 0.94 and 10 billion PBMCs. Here is what the overall study found, with its caveats: Sampling was restricted to blood, and TCR repertoires in tissues likely differ from the TCR repertoires found in blood. Because the study included a small number of donors, the genetic and exposure-history diversity represented was limited. Based on pairwise subsampling, the degree of clonotype sharing among donors was expected to be affected by sequencing depth.

Donors were healthy HIV-negative adults with no recently reported acute infections or vaccinations. Only Caucasian adults living in Nashville, Tennessee, USA were represented among the donors. For unsorted samples, about 90 million PBMCs were counted, and genomic DNA was extracted using the QIAamp DNA Blood Mini kit. After blood collection by leukapheresis, PBMCs were isolated using Ficoll-Histopaque density gradient centrifugation and then cryopreserved in the vapor phase of liquid nitrogen. As encoded in the germline V gene, CDR1 is SGHAT while CDR2 is FQNNGV. At the junction V is shortened by 0 bases and J by 7 bases, with 10 bases in between. There are 13 amino acids in the CDR3, from cysteine to phenylalanine inclusive. The sequence is cut down to CDR3 DNA, 39 bases in frame from base 1. As to this clone: The antigen it binds to is not known. Base qualities are not recorded, but no much larger clone differs from it by a single base.

Using the deep immunoSEQ assay, multiplex PCR amplified TCR CDR3 regions from genomic DNA. Extracted genomic DNA from each cell subset was spread evenly across all wells of several immunoSEQ 96-well plates, with each plate serving as a replicate. For unsorted PBMC, each replicate PCR was loaded with approximately 300 ng genomic DNA, equivalent to roughly 33,000 T cell genomes. Unsorted PBMC genomic DNA was sequenced across ten immunoSEQ deep assay plates. The purified libraries were quantified using a Qubit 3.0 fluorometer, sized with a Bioanalyzer 2100, and then quantified again using the KAPA Library Quantification kit. A separate single-read 150-cycle Illumina NextSeq 550 flow cell was used to sequence each immunoSEQ 96-well plate. Under the source paper's analysis protocol: The immunoSEQ output contained only junctional sequences without quality scores, so filtering could not match that applied to full-length reads. Sequences were annotated with PyIR, a Python wrapper for IgBLAST v1.9, and V/J genes and CDR3 were assigned using IMGT germline references. Reads were filtered out if the reads had weak V/J assignments (E-value above 1e-6), no CDR3, stop codons, out-of-frame junctions, or ambiguous translated residues. V3J clonotypes were defined by identical inferred V gene, J gene, and CDR3 amino acid sequence. Percentage overlap between repertoires was calculated by dividing the number of shared unique clonotypes by the size of the smaller repertoire. Richness of each repertoire was evaluated using RTK rarefaction, the Chao1 estimator, and Recon v2.1 estimates of unobserved clonotypes. TCRdb took over this immuneACCESS table, retaining in-frame rearrangements with V and J assigned. Such tables are incomplete; in checked studies, under half of the missing clones stem from an unresolved V gene, and the remainder is unexplained. D and trimming come from the DNA, and the V and J calls and clone size come from that table. The sample table contains roughly 500,000 clones; only one count was recorded for approximately 85% of them. The ten largest make up over 10% of the sample.

Sequenced material: PBMCs. The receptor's source is a woman between 40 and 50 years old in good health. Some clones in this sample may be carry-over from other donors' samples. The sequence links TRBV11-2 to TRBJ2-7; TRBD2 is a possible D gene, resting on 5 matching bases. This receptor carries the CDR3 CASSLDREREQYF. The sequenced DNA: TGTGCCAGCAGCTTAGATAGAGAGCGGGAGCAGTACTTC.